This T cell receptor (beta chain) was identified during a study of blood T cells in healthy people across ages. General observations from the study: Among long-lived donors, naive CD4+ cells were more numerous and diversity higher than in aged donors.

CDR3 size: 15 residues. Germline lookup yields CDR1 LNHDA and CDR2 SQIVND (reference sequence). V was trimmed by 0 bases and J by 5 bases, leaving 13 bases between them. The authors ran a second PCR of roughly 6 to 12 cycles using a sample-barcoded 5' primer and a J-beta primer mix. MiXCR was run by TCRdb on the 5' RACE reads, yielding one entry per CDR3 protein. This sample has more than 1.4 million distinct CDR3 sequences, with 35% to 45% found just once. The study isolated at least 6.5 million PBMCs from each sample. As concerns this clonotype: Its antigen is undetermined.

The sequencing sample was made of blood. The TCR sequence derives from a woman younger than 30 in good health. The rearrangement joins TRBV19 to TRBJ1-2; D is ambiguous. CDR3 amino acids: CASSIEGKQRYGYTF. The CDR3 region has the DNA TGTGCCAGTAGTATAGAGGGAAAACAGCGATATGGCTACACCTTC.